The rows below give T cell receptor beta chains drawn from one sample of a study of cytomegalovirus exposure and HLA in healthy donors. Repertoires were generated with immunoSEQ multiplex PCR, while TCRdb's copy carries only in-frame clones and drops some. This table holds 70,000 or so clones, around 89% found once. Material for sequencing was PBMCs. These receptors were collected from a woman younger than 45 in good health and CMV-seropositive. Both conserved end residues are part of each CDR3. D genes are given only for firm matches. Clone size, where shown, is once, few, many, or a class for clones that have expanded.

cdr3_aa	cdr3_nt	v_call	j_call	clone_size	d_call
CASSLGGLGTETQYF	TGCGCCAGCAGCTTAGGGGGCCTGGGGACGGAGACCCAGTACTTC	TRBV5-1	TRBJ2-5	NA	TRBD1
CASSPRALSYEQYF	TGTGCCAGCTCACCGCGGGCTCTCTCCTACGAGCAGTACTTC	TRBV18	TRBJ2-7	NA	NA
CASSRFKSIAYNEQFF	TGTGCCAGCAGCCGTTTCAAGAGCATCGCCTACAATGAGCAGTTCTTC	TRBV27	TRBJ2-1	NA	NA
CASSIRGEQYF	TGTGCCAGCAGCATTCGGGGCGAGCAGTACTTC	TRBV13	TRBJ2-7	NA	NA
CASSQDGAGGNYGYTF	TGCGCCAGCAGCCAAGACGGCGCTGGGGGCAACTATGGCTACACCTTC	TRBV4-1	TRBJ1-2	NA	NA
CASKETGITEAFF	TGTGCCAGCAAAGAGACAGGGATCACTGAAGCTTTCTTT	TRBV27	TRBJ1-1	NA	TRBD1
CASSTWTETREQYF	TGTGCCAGTAGTACCTGGACAGAAACGCGGGAGCAGTACTTC	TRBV19	TRBJ2-7	NA	NA
CAWRGLATTHGQYF	TGTGCCTGGAGGGGACTAGCTACCACGCACGGGCAGTACTTC	TRBV30	TRBJ2-7	NA	TRBD2
CASSVAGDNNEQFF	TGTGCCAGCAGCGTAGCTGGGGACAACAATGAGCAGTTCTTC	TRBV9	TRBJ2-1	once	NA
CASSPMGGLAKNIQYF	TGTGCCAGCTCACCAATGGGGGGGCTAGCCAAAAACATTCAGTACTTC	TRBV18	TRBJ2-4	NA	NA
CASSSPGGAKNEQYF	TGTGCCAGCAGTTCCCCGGGGGGGGCGAAGAACGAGCAGTACTTC	TRBV28	TRBJ2-7	NA	TRBD2
CASSYFSGTQAEAFF	TGTGCCAGCAGTTACTTCTCCGGGACACAAGCTGAAGCTTTCTTT	TRBV6-5	TRBJ1-1	NA	NA
CASSSRGSGNTDTQYF	TGTGCCAGCAGCTCCCGGGGTAGCGGGAACACAGATACGCAGTATTTT	TRBV9	TRBJ2-3	few	TRBD2